This TCR beta chain was recovered during a study of cytomegalovirus exposure and HLA in healthy donors. As for this clone: The antigen is undetermined.

Findings and caveats of the study: A later look showed TCR association rates differing by HLA locus, highest for DRB1 and lowest for HLA-C. Available immune exposure information covered CMV serostatus only. Equally common other TCR beta chains were less clonally expanded than HLA-associated ones, a later analysis found. The presence/absence work took it that sequencing depth was about the same across donors.

Germline V gene sequence: CDR1 SGHRS, CDR2 YFSETQ. The CDR3 totals 14 residues. The ends were cut back, 6 bases at V and 0 bases at J, with 10 bases in the middle. Primers: 60 Vbeta forward and 13 Jbeta reverse. Method: immunoSEQ multiplex PCR; TCRdb's copy keeps in-frame clones and lacks some. The top ten hold roughly 6% of the sample, which has about 35,000 clones, less than 85% seen once. Input material: PBMCs. The TCR was taken from a male donor in good health and CMV-seronegative. V usage is TRBV5-1 and J usage is TRBJ2-1; no definite D call. CDR3 residues: CASTDSSSYNEQFF. Written as DNA, the CDR3 is TGCGCCAGCACCGACTCTAGCTCCTACAATGAGCAGTTCTTC.